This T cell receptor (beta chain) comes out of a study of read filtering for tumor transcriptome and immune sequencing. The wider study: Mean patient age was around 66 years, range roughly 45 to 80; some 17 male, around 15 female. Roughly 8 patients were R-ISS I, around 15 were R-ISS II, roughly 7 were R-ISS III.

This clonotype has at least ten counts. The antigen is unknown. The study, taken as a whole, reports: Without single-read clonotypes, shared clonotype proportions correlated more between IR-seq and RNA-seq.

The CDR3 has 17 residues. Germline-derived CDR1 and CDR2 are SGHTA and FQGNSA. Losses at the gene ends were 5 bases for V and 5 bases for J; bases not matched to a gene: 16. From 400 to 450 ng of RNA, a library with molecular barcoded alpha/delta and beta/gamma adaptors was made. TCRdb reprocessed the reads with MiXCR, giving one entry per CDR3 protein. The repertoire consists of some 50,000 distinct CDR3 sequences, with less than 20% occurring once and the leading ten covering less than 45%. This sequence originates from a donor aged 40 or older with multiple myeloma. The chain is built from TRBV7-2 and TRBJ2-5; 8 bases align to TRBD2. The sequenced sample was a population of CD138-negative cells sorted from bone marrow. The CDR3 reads CASSPYPLSGMIETQYF. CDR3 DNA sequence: TGTGCCAGCAGCCCATACCCCCTTAGCGGGATGATTGAGACCCAGTACTTC.